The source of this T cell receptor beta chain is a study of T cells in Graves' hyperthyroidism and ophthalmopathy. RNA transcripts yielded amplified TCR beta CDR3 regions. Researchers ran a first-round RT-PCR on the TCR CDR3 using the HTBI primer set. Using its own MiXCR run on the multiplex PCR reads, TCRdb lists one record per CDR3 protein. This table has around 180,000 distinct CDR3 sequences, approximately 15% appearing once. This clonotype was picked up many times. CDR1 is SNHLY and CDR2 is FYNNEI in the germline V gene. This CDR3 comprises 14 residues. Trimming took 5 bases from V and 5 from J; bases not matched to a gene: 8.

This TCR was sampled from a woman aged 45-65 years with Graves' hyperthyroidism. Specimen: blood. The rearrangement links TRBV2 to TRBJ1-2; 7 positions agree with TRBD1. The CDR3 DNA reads TGTGCCAGCAGTCAATCAGGGGGATTTTATGGCTACACCTTC. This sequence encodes CASSQSGGFYGYTF.